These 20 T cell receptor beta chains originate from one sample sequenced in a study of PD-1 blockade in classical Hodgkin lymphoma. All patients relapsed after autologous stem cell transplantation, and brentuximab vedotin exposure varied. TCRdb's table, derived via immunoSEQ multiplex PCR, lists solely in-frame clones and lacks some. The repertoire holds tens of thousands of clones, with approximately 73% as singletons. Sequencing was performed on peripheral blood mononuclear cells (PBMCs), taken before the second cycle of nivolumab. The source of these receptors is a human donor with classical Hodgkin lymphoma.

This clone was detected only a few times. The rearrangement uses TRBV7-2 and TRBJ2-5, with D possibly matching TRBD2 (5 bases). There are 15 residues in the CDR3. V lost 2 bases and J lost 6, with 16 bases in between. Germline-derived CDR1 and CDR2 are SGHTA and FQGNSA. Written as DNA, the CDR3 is TGTGCCAGCAGCTTAAAGACTATGATCCCTAAGACCCAGTACTTC. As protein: CASSLKTMIPKTQYF.

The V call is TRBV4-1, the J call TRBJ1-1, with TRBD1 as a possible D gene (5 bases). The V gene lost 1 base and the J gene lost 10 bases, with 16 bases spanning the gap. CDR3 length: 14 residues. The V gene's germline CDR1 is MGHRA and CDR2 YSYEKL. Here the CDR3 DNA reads TGCGCCAGCAGCCAAGCACTGGGACCCCCTGGAGCTTTCTTT. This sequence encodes CASSQALGPPGAFF.

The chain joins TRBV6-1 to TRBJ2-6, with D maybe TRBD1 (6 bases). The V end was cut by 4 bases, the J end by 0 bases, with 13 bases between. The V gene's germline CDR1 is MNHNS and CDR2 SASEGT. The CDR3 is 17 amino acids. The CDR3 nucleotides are TGTGCCAGCAGTGGATACAGGGACCGCTCTGGGGCCAACGTCCTGACTTTC. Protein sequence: CASSGYRDRSGANVLTF.

In nucleotides, the CDR3 is TGTGCCAGCAGCTTAGACAGGGGAGGGCTTTATGGCTACACCTTC. This sequence encodes CASSLDRGGLYGYTF. The V and J genes are TRBV7-3 and TRBJ1-2; 8 nucleotides agree with TRBD1. V trimming: 2 bases; J trimming: 5 bases; junction bases outside the gene matches: 7. Germline V gene data show CDR1 as SGHTA and CDR2 as FQGTGA. This CDR3 region has 15 residues.

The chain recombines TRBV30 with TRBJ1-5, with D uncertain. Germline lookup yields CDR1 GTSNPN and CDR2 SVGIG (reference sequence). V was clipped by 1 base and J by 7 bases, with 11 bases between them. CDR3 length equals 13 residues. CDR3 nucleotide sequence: TGTGCCTGGAGTGGAAACGGTGGGCAGCCCCAGCATTTT. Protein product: CAWSGNGGQPQHF. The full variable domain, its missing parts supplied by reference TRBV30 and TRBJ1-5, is SQTIHQWPATLVQPVGSPLSLECTVEGTSNPNLYWYRQAAGRGLQLLFYSVGIGQISSEVPQNLSASRPQDRQFILSSKKLLLSDSGFYLCAWSGNGGQPQHFGDGTRLSIL.

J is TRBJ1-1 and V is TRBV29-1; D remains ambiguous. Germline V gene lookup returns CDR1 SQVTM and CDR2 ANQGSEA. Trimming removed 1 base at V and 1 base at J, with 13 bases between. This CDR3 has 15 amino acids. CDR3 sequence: CSVEVRASPNTEAFF. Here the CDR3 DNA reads TGCAGCGTTGAAGTTCGGGCGTCCCCGAACACTGAAGCTTTCTTT.

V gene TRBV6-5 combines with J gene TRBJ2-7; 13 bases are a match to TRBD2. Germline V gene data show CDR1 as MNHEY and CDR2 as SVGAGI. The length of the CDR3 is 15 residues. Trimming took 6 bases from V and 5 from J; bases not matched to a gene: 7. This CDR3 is CASRTLAGGPHEQYF. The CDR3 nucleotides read TGTGCCAGCAGAACACTAGCGGGAGGGCCCCACGAGCAGTACTTC.

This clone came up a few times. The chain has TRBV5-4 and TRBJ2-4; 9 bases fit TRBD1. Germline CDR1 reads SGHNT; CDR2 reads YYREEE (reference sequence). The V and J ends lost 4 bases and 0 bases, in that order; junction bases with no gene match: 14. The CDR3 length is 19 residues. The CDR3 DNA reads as TGTGCCAGCAGCCTTATCGGGACAGGGACGGACCGAGCCAAAAACATTCAGTACTTC. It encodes CASSLIGTGTDRAKNIQYF.

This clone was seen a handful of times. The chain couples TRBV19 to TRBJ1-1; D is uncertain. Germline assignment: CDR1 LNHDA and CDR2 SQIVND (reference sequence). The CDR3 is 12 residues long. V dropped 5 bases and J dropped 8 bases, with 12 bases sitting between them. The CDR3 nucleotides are TGTGCCAGTAGTGCCCGCTACAGAGAAGCTTTCTTT. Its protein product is CASSARYREAFF.

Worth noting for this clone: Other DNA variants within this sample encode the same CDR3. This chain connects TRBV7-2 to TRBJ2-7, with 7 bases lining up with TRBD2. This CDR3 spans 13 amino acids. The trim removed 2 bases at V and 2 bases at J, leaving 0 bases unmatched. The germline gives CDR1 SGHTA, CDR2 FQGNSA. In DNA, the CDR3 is TGTGCCAGCAGCTTACGGGAGGCCTACGAGCAGTACTTC. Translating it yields CASSLREAYEQYF.

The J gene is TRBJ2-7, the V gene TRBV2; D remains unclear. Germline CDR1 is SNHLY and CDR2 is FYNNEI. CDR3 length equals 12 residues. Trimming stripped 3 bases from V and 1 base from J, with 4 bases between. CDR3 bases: TGTGCCAGCAGTGACAGTTCCTACGAGCAGTACTTC. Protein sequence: CASSDSSYEQYF.

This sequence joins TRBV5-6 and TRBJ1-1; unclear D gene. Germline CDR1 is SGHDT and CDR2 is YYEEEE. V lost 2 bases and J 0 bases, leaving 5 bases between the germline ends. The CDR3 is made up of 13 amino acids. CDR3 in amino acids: CASSFAVNTEAFF. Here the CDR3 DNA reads TGTGCCAGCAGCTTCGCAGTGAACACTGAAGCTTTCTTT.

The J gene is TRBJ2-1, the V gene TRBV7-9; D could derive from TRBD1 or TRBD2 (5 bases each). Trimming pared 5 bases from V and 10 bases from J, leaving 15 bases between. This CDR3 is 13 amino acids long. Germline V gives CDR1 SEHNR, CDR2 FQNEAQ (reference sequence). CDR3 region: CASSAQFGAEQFF. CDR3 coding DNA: TGTGCCAGCAGCGCCCAGTTCGGGGCGGAGCAGTTCTTC.

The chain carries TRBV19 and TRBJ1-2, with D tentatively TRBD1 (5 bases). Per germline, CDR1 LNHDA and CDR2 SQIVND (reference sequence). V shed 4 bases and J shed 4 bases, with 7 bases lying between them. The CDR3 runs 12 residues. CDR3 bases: TGTGCCAGTAGTACGACAGTCTATGGCTACACCTTC. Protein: CASSTTVYGYTF. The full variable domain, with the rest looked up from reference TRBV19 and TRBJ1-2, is DGGITQSPKYLFRKEGQNVTLSCEQNLNHDAMYWYRQDPGQGLRLIYYSQIVNDFQKGDIAEGYSVSREKKESFPLTVTSAQKNPTAFYLCASSTTVYGYTFGSGTRLTVV.

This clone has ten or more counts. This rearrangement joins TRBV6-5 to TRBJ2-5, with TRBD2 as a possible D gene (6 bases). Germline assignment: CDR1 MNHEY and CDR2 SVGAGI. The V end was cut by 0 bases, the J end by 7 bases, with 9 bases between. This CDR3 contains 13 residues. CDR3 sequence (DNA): TGTGCCAGCAGTTACTCGGTGGGGGGGACCCAGTACTTC. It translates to CASSYSVGGTQYF.

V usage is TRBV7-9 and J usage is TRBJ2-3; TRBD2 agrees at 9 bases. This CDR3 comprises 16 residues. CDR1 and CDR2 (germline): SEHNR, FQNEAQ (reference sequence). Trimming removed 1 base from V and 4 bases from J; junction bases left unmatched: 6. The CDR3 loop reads CASSLGPGLAADTQYF. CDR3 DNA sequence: TGTGCCAGCAGCTTAGGACCGGGACTAGCAGCAGATACGCAGTATTTT.

In DNA, the CDR3 is TGCGCCAGCAGCGTCCGGACAGGGGGATTTGATACGCAGTATTTT. Translating it yields CASSVRTGGFDTQYF. The chain combines TRBV5-1 with TRBJ2-3; 10 nucleotides agree with TRBD1. Looked up from germline, CDR1 is SGHRS and CDR2 is YFSETQ. The V and J ends lost 4 bases and 6 bases, in that order; junction bases with no gene match: 8. The CDR3 runs 15 residues.

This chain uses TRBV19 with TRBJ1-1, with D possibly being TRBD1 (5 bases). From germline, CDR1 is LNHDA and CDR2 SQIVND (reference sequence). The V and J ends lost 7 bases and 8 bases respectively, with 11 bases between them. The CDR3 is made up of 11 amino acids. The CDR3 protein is CASKRRQEAFF. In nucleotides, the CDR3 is TGTGCCAGTAAAAGAAGACAGGAAGCTTTCTTT.

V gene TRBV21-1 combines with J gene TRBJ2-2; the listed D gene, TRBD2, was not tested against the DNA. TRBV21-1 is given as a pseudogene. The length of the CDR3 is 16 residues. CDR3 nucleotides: TGTGCCAGCACGCAAGCCGGACTAGAGTACACCGGGGAGCTGTTTTTT. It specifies CASTQAGLEYTGELFF.

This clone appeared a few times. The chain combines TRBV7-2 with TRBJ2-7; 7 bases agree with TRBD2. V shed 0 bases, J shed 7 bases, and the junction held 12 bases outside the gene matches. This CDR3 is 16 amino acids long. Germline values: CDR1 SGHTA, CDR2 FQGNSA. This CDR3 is CASSLALGDYTYEQYF. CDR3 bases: TGTGCCAGCAGCTTAGCGCTTGGGGACTACACTTATGAGCAGTACTTC.